This TCR beta chain appears in the sequencing data of a study of T-cell memory formation after mild COVID-19. At the level of the study: TCR clusters largely stayed donor specific. Points from the study as a whole: Pre-infection memory held some responding clones, suggesting pre-existing cross-reactive T cells responded.

This CDR3 contains 16 residues. Losses at the gene ends were 1 base for V and 4 bases for J; bases not matched to a gene: 6. Germline V gives CDR1 SGHTA, CDR2 FQGNSA. Of note for this clonotype: The antigen is unknown.

Sample barcodes and UMIs were carried by the TCR alpha and TCR beta cDNA libraries that 5'RACE generated with constant-segment primers. TCRdb ran MiXCR on the 5' RACE reads and lists one entry per CDR3 protein. Among approximately 500,000 distinct CDR3 sequences, 25% were seen once, and the ten largest hold approximately 13%. The rearrangement joins TRBV7-2 to TRBJ2-2; 7 positions match TRBD1. The sequencing sample was made of PBMCs or a T cell subset sorted from them (not recorded which). This TCR derives from an adult woman who had mild COVID-19 (a few samples of this study predate the infection). Cell type and time point are not known. Here the CDR3 reads CASSLEGARITGELFF. CDR3 sequence (DNA): TGTGCCAGCAGCTTAGAGGGGGCGCGGATCACCGGGGAGCTGTTTTTT.